These 20 T cell receptor beta chains came from one sample sequenced in a study of shared clonotypes between healthy human individuals. CD8 cells regarded as naive lacked CD45RO, were positively chosen for CCR7, and omitted terminally differentiated effector memory CD45RA+ cells. Assay used: immunoSEQ multiplex PCR; TCRdb lists only in-frame clones, some missing. The data show about 2.1 million clones, with over 85% seen just once and more than 1.5% held by the top ten. Sample: naive CD8+ T cells from PBMCs. The receptors stem from a man aged 18 to 29 in good health. Some clones in this sample may be carry-over from other donors' samples.

This chain links TRBV11-2 with TRBJ2-7, with 7 bases identical to TRBD2. Germline CDR1 reads SGHAT; CDR2 reads FQNNGV. V shed 4 bases, J shed 3 bases, and the junction held 6 bases outside the gene matches. The CDR3 runs to 14 residues. The CDR3 is CASSWGGFDYEQYF. The DNA of the CDR3 is TGTGCCAGCAGCTGGGGGGGTTTCGACTACGAGCAGTACTTC.

This chain uses TRBV5-1 with TRBJ2-1; 8 nucleotides agree with TRBD2. The CDR3 runs 16 residues. The ends lost 1 base at V and 3 bases at J; junction bases unmatched: 6. Germline V lookup: CDR1 SGHRS, CDR2 YFSETQ. The CDR3 here is CASSLNREGVYNEQFF. In DNA form, the CDR3 reads TGCGCCAGCAGCTTGAACCGGGAGGGAGTCTACAATGAGCAGTTCTTC.

V is TRBV7-2 and J is TRBJ2-7; 7 bases align to TRBD1. This CDR3 contains 15 residues. Losses at the gene ends were 5 bases for V and 4 bases for J; bases not matched to a gene: 11. Germline values: CDR1 SGHTA, CDR2 FQGNSA. The CDR3 bases are TGTGCCAGCAGCATAACAGGGGCCCCTTCGTACGAGCAGTACTTC. It specifies CASSITGAPSYEQYF.

The DNA for the CDR3 is TGTGCCAGCAGTGAATTTAAGGGACAGGGCTACGAGCAGTACTTC. Amino acids: CASSEFKGQGYEQYF. The chain joins TRBV2 to TRBJ2-7; 9 bases fit TRBD1. CDR1 and CDR2 (germline): SNHLY, FYNNEI. This CDR3 region has 15 residues. V dropped 2 bases and J dropped 3; count of bases not matched to a gene: 5.

The chain has TRBV28 and TRBJ2-7; D is unresolved. Germline V gene lookup returns CDR1 MDHEN and CDR2 SYDVKM. V gave up 3 bases and J gave up 1 base, with 7 bases separating them. This CDR3 region has 13 residues. For the CDR3, the DNA is TGTGCCAGCAGTTTCCCAGAATCCTACGAGCAGTACTTC. The encoded protein is CASSFPESYEQYF.

V and J are TRBV5-4 and TRBJ2-1; either TRBD1 or TRBD2 may fit D (5 bases each). Germline lookup yields CDR1 SGHNT and CDR2 YYREEE (reference sequence). The CDR3 spans 15 residues. Trimming removed 4 bases from V and 4 bases from J, with 15 bases in between. As DNA, the CDR3 is TGTGCCAGCAGCGGGGACCCGGTCGGTTACAATGAGCAGTTCTTC. Translation: CASSGDPVGYNEQFF.

Only one count was recorded for this clone. The rearrangement joins TRBV10-2 to TRBJ2-1; 7 bases are shared with TRBD2. This CDR3 has 12 residues. In germline, CDR1 is WSHSY, CDR2 SAAADI. V lost 6 bases and J lost 7; bases outside the gene matches: 3. The CDR3 is CASRIGGNEQFF. The CDR3 nucleotides read TGCGCCAGCAGAATCGGGGGGAATGAGCAGTTCTTC.

This chain links TRBV28 with TRBJ2-1; TRBD2 matches 7 bases. With 10 bases clipped from V and 8 bases from J, the junction kept 14 bases outside the gene matches. From germline, CDR1 is MDHEN and CDR2 SYDVKM. CDR3 length equals 14 residues. The CDR3 reads CATCTAGAVDEQFF. The CDR3 region has the DNA TGTGCCACCTGCACGGCGGGAGCGGTGGATGAGCAGTTCTTC.

V usage is TRBV6-6 and J usage is TRBJ1-2, with a weak D call TRBD1 (5 bases). CDR1 is MNHNY and CDR2 is SVGAGI in the germline V gene (reference sequence). Trimming removed 7 bases at V and 3 bases at J, with 12 bases between. The CDR3 is 13 residues long. CDR3 sequence: CASTPRGDYGYTF. The CDR3 DNA follows: TGTGCCAGCACCCCGCGGGGGGACTATGGCTACACCTTC.

The chain carries TRBV10-1 and TRBJ2-7, with TRBD2 as a possible D gene (5 bases). Germline V gene data show CDR1 as WNHNN and CDR2 as SYGVQD (reference sequence). V lost 0 bases and J 6 bases, leaving 18 bases between the germline ends. The CDR3 sequence is 16 residues long. DNA of the CDR3: TGCGCCAGCAGTGAGTCTGCCGGGAACCCGCCGGTCGAGCAGTACTTC. Translation: CASSESAGNPPVEQYF.

This chain uses TRBV16 with TRBJ2-7, with D tentatively TRBD1 or TRBD2 (7 bases each). V was clipped by 2 bases and J by 5 bases, with 13 bases between them. There are 14 residues in the CDR3. Germline V gives CDR1 KGHSY, CDR2 FQNENV. CDR3 protein: CASSQGPGGDEQYF. The CDR3 nucleotides read TGTGCCAGCAGCCAAGGTCCAGGGGGGGACGAGCAGTACTTC.

This chain uses TRBV29-1 with TRBJ2-1, with unresolved D. V was trimmed by 1 base and J by 0 bases, leaving 13 bases between them. CDR1 is SQVTM and CDR2 is ANQGSEA in the germline V gene. This CDR3 spans 16 amino acids. CDR3 in amino acids: CSVEGLGDSSYNEQFF. The CDR3 nucleotides are TGCAGCGTTGAAGGTTTGGGTGATAGCTCCTACAATGAGCAGTTCTTC.

CDR3 nucleotides: TGCGCCAGCAGGCGGACTAGCGGGAGTGTGGTGACGGGAGATACGCAGTATTTT. Protein: CASRRTSGSVVTGDTQYF. The J gene is TRBJ2-3, the V gene TRBV4-1, with 13 bases lining up with TRBD2. Germline CDR1 reads MGHRA; CDR2 reads YSYEKL. Unmatched junction bases numbered 14, after V lost 6 bases and J lost 5 bases. The CDR3 covers 18 residues.

This rearrangement joins TRBV27 to TRBJ2-7; TRBD2 is a possible D gene (5 bases). Germline assignment: CDR1 MNHEY and CDR2 SMNVEV (reference sequence). Trimming took 2 bases from V and 1 from J, leaving 12 bases between them. The CDR3 has 15 amino acids. CDR3 nucleotide sequence: TGTGCCAGCAGTTTAGGCGGGTCCCTATCCTACGAGCAGTACTTC. Encoded protein: CASSLGGSLSYEQYF.

The chain carries TRBV7-9 and TRBJ1-1, with D perhaps matching TRBD1 (6 bases). The CDR3 runs to 15 residues. Germline V lookup: CDR1 SEHNR, CDR2 FQNEAQ (reference sequence). The germline V and J ends were trimmed by 5 bases and 1 base, with 14 bases remaining between them. The CDR3 nucleotides are TGTGCCAGCAGCACCGAAGGGGGGAGGAACACTGAAGCTTTCTTT. Its protein product is CASSTEGGRNTEAFF.

V and J are TRBV9 and TRBJ1-1, with TRBD1 identical over 7 bases. The ends lost 3 bases at V and 7 bases at J; junction bases unmatched: 9. Germline assignment: CDR1 SGDLS and CDR2 YYNGEE. The CDR3 consists of 14 residues. Here the CDR3 DNA reads TGTGCCAGCAGCGCCCTAAGGGGGCACAGTGAAGCTTTCTTT. Its protein is CASSALRGHSEAFF.

The genes are TRBV28 and TRBJ1-5; 7 bases are shared with TRBD1. Looked up from germline, CDR1 is MDHEN and CDR2 is SYDVKM. V lost 7 bases to trimming and J lost 7 bases; unmatched junction nucleotides: 7. There are 13 residues in the CDR3. DNA of the CDR3: TGTGCCAGCACCCTCAGGGGGAGACAGCCCCAGCATTTT. Its translation is CASTLRGRQPQHF.

This rearrangement joins TRBV27 to TRBJ2-7; 10 bases are shared with TRBD1. In germline, CDR1 is MNHEY, CDR2 SMNVEV (reference sequence). J was trimmed by 6 bases and V by 1 base; bases with no gene match: 12. The CDR3 has 17 residues. The CDR3 reads CASSLYVGTGVSGEQYF. In DNA, the CDR3 is TGTGCCAGCAGTTTATATGTCGGGACAGGGGTTTCCGGCGAGCAGTACTTC.

V usage is TRBV5-5 and J usage is TRBJ1-5; D uncertain. V was trimmed by 0 bases and J by 2 bases, leaving 9 bases between them. The CDR3 length is 15 residues. CDR1 is SGHKS and CDR2 is YYEKEE in the germline V gene (reference sequence). For the CDR3, the DNA is TGTGCCAGCAGCTTGGGGGATACTGGCAATCAGCCCCAGCATTTT. Translating gives CASSLGDTGNQPQHF.

J is TRBJ2-4 and V is TRBV2; D remains ambiguous. The germline V and J ends were trimmed by 8 bases and 0 bases, with 5 bases remaining between them. Germline V gene lookup returns CDR1 SNHLY and CDR2 FYNNEI. CDR3 length equals 12 residues. The chain's CDR3 is CASRLAKNIQYF. The CDR3, as DNA: TGTGCCAGCCGATTAGCCAAAAACATTCAGTACTTC.